The 8 T cell receptor beta chains reported below all come from one sample, sequenced in a study of regulatory T cells in long-lasting Graves disease. Documented time point: persistent/refractory GD, antithyroid drugs over 5 years with positive TRAb. From RNA extracted from PBMCs, the TCR library was made. Combining iRepertoire HTBI primers with Arm-PCR of CDR3 regions, the authors built TCR beta libraries. TCRdb ran MiXCR on the multiplex PCR reads and lists one entry per CDR3 protein. The sample holds fewer than 400,000 distinct CDR3 sequences, about 20% seen once. Sequenced material: peripheral blood mononuclear cells (PBMCs), taken when the disease was refractory, from a patient treated with antithyroid drugs. The origin of the receptors is a female donor with Graves disease.

This clonotype was observed a handful of times. J is TRBJ2-7 and V is TRBV11-2, with 10 bases fitting TRBD2. V shed 4 bases and J 0 bases; nucleotides not matched to a gene: 6. From germline, CDR1 is SGHAT and CDR2 FQNNGV. This CDR3 has 16 amino acids. CDR3 in amino acids: CASSSLSGRSSYEQYF. In nucleotides, the CDR3 is TGTGCCAGCAGCTCACTTAGCGGGAGGAGCTCCTACGAGCAGTACTTC.

This clonotype was seen ten or more times. A junction end diverges from the germline sequence, so it may reflect a read error. The V and J genes are TRBV7-2 and TRBJ2-7; D assignment may be TRBD1 or TRBD2 (5 bases each). This CDR3 is 12 amino acids long. Germline V CDR1 and CDR2: SGHTA, FQGNSA. CDR3 in DNA: TGTGCCAGCAGTCCGGGGCCCTACGAACAGTACTTC. This encodes CASSPGPYEQYF.

This clonotype appeared many times. This rearrangement joins TRBV6-2 or TRBV6-3 to TRBJ2-7, with D perhaps TRBD1 (6 bases). The V end was cut by 11 bases, the J end by 1 base, with 15 bases between. The length of the CDR3 is 13 residues. Germline CDR1 MNHEY, CDR2 SVGEGT. CDR3 in DNA: TGTGCCTCCCGAGGGGGAAGTTCCTACGAGCAGTACTTC. This codes for CASRGGSSYEQYF.

The table lists this clonotype with many counts. The V and J genes are TRBV2 and TRBJ2-5; possibly TRBD2 for D (7 bases). The CDR3 is 14 amino acids. Germline-derived CDR1 and CDR2 are SNHLY and FYNNEI. V was pared by 6 bases and J by 5 bases, with 16 bases between. The CDR3 region is CASRGAGVEETQYF. The CDR3 DNA is TGTGCCAGCAGGGGGGCGGGGGTGGAGGAGACCCAGTACTTC.

This clonotype was recorded once. The CDR3 nucleotides are TGTGCCAGCAGTGACCATCGGGCGGCTGAAGCTTTCTTT. This codes for CASSDHRAAEAFF. The chain carries TRBV12-3 or TRBV12-4 and TRBJ1-1; D gene ambiguous. Between the trimmed V and J ends, which lost 5 bases and 6 bases, there was a span of 13 bases. CDR3 length: 13 amino acids.

This clonotype occurred many times. V and J are TRBV27 and TRBJ2-7, with a possible D match to TRBD1 (6 bases). Per germline, CDR1 MNHEY and CDR2 SMNVEV (reference sequence). Trimming pared 6 bases from V and 0 bases from J, leaving 12 bases between. The CDR3 consists of 14 residues. CDR3 region: CASRRDKSSYEQYF. CDR3 in DNA: TGTGCCAGCAGACGGGACAAGAGCTCCTACGAGCAGTACTTC.

The table lists this clonotype with many counts. The chain has TRBV7-2 and TRBJ1-5, with TRBD1 matching over 7 bases. V lost 6 bases, J lost 0 bases, and 5 bases stayed unmatched. The length of the CDR3 is 15 residues. Germline lookup yields CDR1 SGHTA and CDR2 FQGNSA. The DNA of the CDR3 is TGTGCCAGCAGGTGGGACAGTCTTAGCAATCAGCCCCAGCATTTT. The encoded protein is CASRWDSLSNQPQHF.

The chain recombines TRBV7-9 with TRBJ1-4; D may be TRBD1 (6 bases). Germline loops: CDR1 SEHNR, CDR2 FQNEAQ (reference sequence). V was cut by 6 bases and J by 4 bases, with 9 bases left in between. This CDR3 spans 13 amino acids. In DNA form, the CDR3 reads TGTGCCAGCAGGACAGGTTTTAATGAAAAACTGTTTTTT. It is translated as CASRTGFNEKLFF.